The TCR beta chain described here comes from a study of blood T cell repertoires in COVID-19. Study at large: In each case, the material was cDNA or gDNA derived from T cells, B-cell-depleted T cells, or PBMCs.

Per the original methods: For nucleated cells, counts were estimated from reference gene primer amplification. TCRdb's copy holds only in-frame clones and misses some; the assay was immunoSEQ multiplex PCR. That table supplies the V and J calls and clone size; D and trimming were determined from the DNA. The data show 150,000 to 200,000 clones, 60% to 80% seen once. The CDR3 has 14 amino acids. Between the trimmed V and J ends, which lost 6 bases and 2 bases, there was a span of 14 bases. Germline CDR1 is SGHDN and CDR2 is FVKESK. The TCR originated in a man aged 60 to 69 with active or convalescent COVID-19. The rearrangement uses TRBV14 and TRBJ2-7; D possibly corresponds to TRBD1 (5 bases). Sequenced material: peripheral blood. CDR3: CASSITRAPYEQYF. The CDR3, as DNA: TGTGCCAGCAGTATCACCAGGGCCCCCTACGAGCAGTACTTC.